The next 10 T cell receptor beta chains were all read from a single sample in a study of metastatic and nonmetastatic thyroid tumors. No patient received treatment before thyroid surgery. TCRdb recomputed clones from the PCR reads via MiXCR. The table has around 19,000 clones, 34% seen once. The material sequenced was tumor tissue. Source of these receptors: a male donor with papillary thyroid cancer or a benign thyroid nodule (not recorded which). Some clones in this sample may be carry-over from other donors' samples.

This clone was seen more than once but under ten times. Possible read error: a much larger clone is one base away. The CDR3 does not end in the conserved phenylalanine or tryptophan, so this is likely a read error. No DNA is shown, since the ends of the CDR3 on it are uncertain; the CDR3 is the one TCRdb lists. The chain employs TRBV12-3 or TRBV12-4 and TRBJ1-1. The CDR3 length is 12 residues, termini included. The CDR3 reads CASSSPPGTPFV.

The sample holds many counts of this clone. This sequence joins TRBV7-2 and TRBJ2-3, with 7 bases identical to TRBD2. V lost 5 bases and J lost 2; bases outside the gene matches: 10. The germline V gene encodes CDR1 SGHTA and CDR2 FQGNSA. The CDR3 contains 16 residues. The CDR3 DNA sequence: TGTGCCAGCAGCGCCCGACTAGCAGGTCTCACAGATACGCAGTATTTT. It codes for CASSARLAGLTDTQYF.

This clone was counted ten times or more. The CDR3 DNA reads as TGTGCCAGCAGCTCTCGACAGGGAGGGGAGCTGTTTTTT. It is translated as CASSSRQGGELFF. The V call is TRBV7-6, the J call TRBJ2-2; TRBD1 aligns across 7 bases. Per germline, CDR1 SGHVS and CDR2 FNYEAQ. This CDR3 comprises 13 residues. J lost 8 bases, V lost 4 bases, and 4 bases had no gene match.

This clone has ten or more counts. The V and J genes are TRBV2 and TRBJ2-1; TRBD1 might be the D (5 bases). The CDR3 has 14 residues. The germline gives CDR1 SNHLY, CDR2 FYNNEI. V shed 6 bases and J shed 6 bases, with 15 bases lying between them. DNA of the CDR3: TGTGCCAGCAGCCGAGGCAGGGAAGGCAATGAGCAGTTCTTC. Translated: CASSRGREGNEQFF.

This clone was observed a few times. The chain joins TRBV6-2 or TRBV6-3 to TRBJ2-7, with a weak D call TRBD1 (7 bases). The CDR3 is 15 residues long. V dropped 5 bases and J dropped 1 base, with 15 bases sitting between them. From germline, CDR1 is MNHEY and CDR2 SVGEGT. Here the CDR3 reads CASSTRDRISYEQYF. Here the CDR3 DNA reads TGTGCCAGCAGTACGCGGGACAGAATATCCTACGAGCAGTACTTC.

This chain uses TRBV18 with TRBJ1-2; D is ambiguous. The CDR3 has 13 residues. V was cut by 3 bases and J by 2 bases, with 7 bases left in between. Per the germline V gene, CDR1 is KGHSH and CDR2 is LQKENI. This chain's CDR3 is CASSPTENYGYTF. The DNA for the CDR3 is TGTGCCAGCTCACCTACAGAAAACTATGGCTACACCTTC. The full variable domain, completed using reference TRBV18 and TRBJ1-2, is NAGVMQNPRHLVRRRGQEARLRCSPMKGHSHVYWYRQLPEEGLKFMVYLQKENIIDESGMPKERFSAEFPKEGPSILRIQQVVRGDSAAYFCASSPTENYGYTFGSGTRLTVV.

This clone showed up just a few times. The CDR3 coding sequence is TGTGCCAGCAGTTCTTACGGGACAGGGAAGAGGGCCAAAAACATTCAGTACTTC. Its protein product is CASSSYGTGKRAKNIQYF. The chain couples TRBV6-1 to TRBJ2-4, with 9 bases identical to TRBD1. The germline V gene encodes CDR1 MNHNS and CDR2 SASEGT. V lost 5 bases, J lost 1 base, and 12 bases stayed unmatched. This CDR3 comprises 18 residues.

The chain couples TRBV12-3 or TRBV12-4 to TRBJ2-7; D is unresolved. V was shortened by 6 bases and J by 4 bases, with 7 bases between the two germline ends. This CDR3 contains 11 residues. The CDR3 DNA sequence: TGTGCCAGCAGCCACGAGTACGAGCAGTACTTC. This translates into CASSHEYEQYF.

The chain has TRBV19 and TRBJ2-3; 11 bases agree with TRBD2. The V and J ends lost 7 bases and 0 bases, in that order; junction bases with no gene match: 9. Germline CDR1 LNHDA, CDR2 SQIVND (reference sequence). This CDR3 has 17 residues. CDR3 DNA: TGTGCCAGTATTAGATGGGGGACTAGCGGAAGCACAGATACGCAGTATTTT. Its translation: CASIRWGTSGSTDTQYF.

CDR3 loop: CASTPGRRVNEQFF. The DNA for the CDR3 is TGCGCCAGCACGCCGGGACGAAGGGTTAATGAGCAGTTCTTC. V and J are TRBV5-1 and TRBJ2-1; D is possibly TRBD1 or TRBD2 (5 bases each). The germline gives CDR1 SGHRS, CDR2 YFSETQ. With 6 bases removed from V and 7 bases from J, the gap between germline ends came to 17 bases. The CDR3 runs to 14 residues. Together with reference TRBV5-1 and TRBJ2-1, the CDR3 gives the full variable domain: KAGVTQTPRYLIKTRGQQVTLSCSPISGHRSVSWYQQTPGQGLQFLFEYFSETQRNKGNFPGRFSGRQFSNSRSEMNVSTLELGDSALYLCASTPGRRVNEQFFGPGTRLTVL.